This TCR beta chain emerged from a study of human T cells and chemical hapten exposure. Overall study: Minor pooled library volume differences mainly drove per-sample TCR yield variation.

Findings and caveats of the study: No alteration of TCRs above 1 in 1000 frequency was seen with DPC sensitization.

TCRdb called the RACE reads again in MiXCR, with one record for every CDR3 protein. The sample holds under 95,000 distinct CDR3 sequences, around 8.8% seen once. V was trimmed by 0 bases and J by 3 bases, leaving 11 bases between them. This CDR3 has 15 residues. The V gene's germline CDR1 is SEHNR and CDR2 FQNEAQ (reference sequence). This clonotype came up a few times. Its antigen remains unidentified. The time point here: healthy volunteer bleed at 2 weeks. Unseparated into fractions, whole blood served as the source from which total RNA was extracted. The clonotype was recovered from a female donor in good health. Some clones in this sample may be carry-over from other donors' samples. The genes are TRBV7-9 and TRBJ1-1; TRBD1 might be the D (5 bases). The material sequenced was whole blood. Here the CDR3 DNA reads TGTGCCAGCAGCTTAGCCCCCCAGGGCGACACTGAAGCTTTCTTT. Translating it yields CASSLAPQGDTEAFF.